A selection of T cell receptor beta chains follows, all from one sample in a study of beta chain features in type 1 diabetes. TCRdb keeps only in-frame clones here, not all; method: immunoSEQ multiplex PCR. The sample yields hundreds of thousands of clones, less than 15% seen once. Material for sequencing was central memory CD4+ T cells from blood. The receptors stem from a man aged 25 to 40 in good health. CDR3s include the opening cysteine and the closing phenylalanine or tryptophan. Each record gives: D gene, clone size, J gene, V gene, CDR3 protein, CDR3 DNA. D genes are given only for firm matches. The size entry is marked missing in some rows and otherwise reads once, few, many or a size class.

NA	few	TRBJ2-3	TRBV9	CASSAAGRTDTQYF	TGTGCCAGCAGCGCTGCGGGTCGCACAGATACGCAGTATTTT
NA	NA	TRBJ2-3	TRBV30	CAWSGGDTQYF	TGTGCCTGGAGTGGGGGAGATACGCAGTATTTT
NA	few	TRBJ2-6	TRBV10-3	CAIKGDARGANVLTF	TGTGCCATCAAGGGTGACGCGCGTGGGGCCAACGTCCTGACTTTC
TRBD1	few	TRBJ1-2	TRBV6-1	CASTVGTVYGYTF	TGTGCCAGCACCGTCGGGACAGTCTATGGCTACACCTTC
NA	NA	TRBJ1-2	TRBV5-4	CASSLGDRPLRGYTF	TGTGCCAGCAGCCTTGGAGACAGGCCCTTGAGGGGCTACACCTTC
NA	few	TRBJ2-3	TRBV19	CASSRAGGTDTQYF	TGTGCCAGTAGTCGGGCTGGAGGCACAGATACGCAGTATTTT
NA	NA	TRBJ2-2	TRBV6-5	CASKQGPGELFF	TGTGCCAGCAAACAGGGACCCGGGGAGCTGTTTTTT
NA	few	TRBJ2-7	TRBV2	CASSPVGSGYEQYF	TGTGCCAGCAGCCCAGTAGGGTCCGGGTACGAGCAGTACTTC
TRBD1	few	TRBJ2-5	TRBV4-3	CASSQADRPSEYF	TGCGCCAGCAGCCAAGCGGACAGGCCCTCGGAGTACTTC
NA	NA	TRBJ2-3	TRBV7-3	CASSLMGDTQYF	TGTGCCAGCAGCTTAATGGGAGATACGCAGTATTTT
TRBD1	few	TRBJ1-2	TRBV7-2	CASSLSGWDRSYGYTF	TGTGCCAGCAGCTTATCGGGCTGGGACAGATCCTATGGCTACACCTTC
TRBD1	few	TRBJ2-1	TRBV30	CVRRVRTGEQFF	TGTGTCCGGAGGGTGAGGACAGGGGAGCAGTTCTTC
TRBD2	few	TRBJ2-3	TRBV28	CASSPLAGSGDTQYF	TGTGCCAGCAGTCCCCTAGCGGGGTCGGGAGATACGCAGTATTTT
NA	few	TRBJ2-3	TRBV20-1	CSGYHTDTQYF	TGCAGTGGGTACCACACAGATACGCAGTATTTT
TRBD1	few	TRBJ2-2	TRBV6-1	CASGQGVRTGELFF	TGTGCCAGCGGACAGGGTGTTCGAACCGGGGAGCTGTTTTTT
TRBD2	many	TRBJ2-5	TRBV2	CASSTSGGKTQYF	TGTGCCAGCAGTACTAGCGGGGGAAAGACCCAGTACTTC
TRBD1	NA	TRBJ1-3	TRBV5-6	CASSPRGSHTIYF	TGTGCCAGCAGCCCCAGGGGGTCCCACACCATATATTTT
NA	few	TRBJ1-1	TRBV9	CASSLRGNTEAFF	TGTGCCAGCAGCCTCCGGGGGAACACTGAAGCTTTCTTT
NA	NA	TRBJ2-1	TRBV7-2	CASSLAGSYNEQFF	TGTGCCAGCAGCTTAGCAGGGAGCTACAATGAGCAGTTCTTC
TRBD1	NA	TRBJ2-1	TRBV7-2	CASSSLGTGGLRAGNEQFF	TGTGCCAGCAGCTCTTTAGGAACAGGGGGATTAAGGGCGGGGAATGAGCAGTTCTTC
NA	NA	TRBJ2-5	TRBV7-2	CASSLAPAKQETQYF	TGTGCCAGCAGCTTAGCGCCGGCTAAGCAAGAGACCCAGTACTTC
NA	NA	TRBJ2-7	TRBV7-9	CASSLPTQLPEYEQYF	TGTGCCAGCAGCTTGCCTACTCAACTCCCAGAATACGAGCAGTACTTC
NA	NA	TRBJ1-1	TRBV7-2	CASSLGAQNTEAFF	TGTGCCAGCAGCTTAGGCGCCCAGAACACTGAAGCTTTCTTT